These T cell receptor beta chains were read from a single sample in a study of blood T cell repertoires in COVID-19. Assay: immunoSEQ multiplex PCR; the TCRdb copy retains only in-frame clones and omits some. The profile shows about 370,000 clones, roughly 90% of them singletons. What was sequenced was peripheral blood. The receptors here all came from a woman aged 25 to 39 with COVID-19, enrolled during active disease. The CDR3 runs from the conserved cysteine through the conserved F or W. D genes are given only for firm matches. A row's size may be missing; if present it is once, few, many or a size class.

d_call: TRBD1; clone_size: -; v_call: TRBV6-2/TRBV6-3; j_call: TRBJ2-2; cdr3_nt: TGTGCCAGCAGTTACCGGACAGGGGTCGGGGAGCTGTTTTTT; cdr3_aa: CASSYRTGVGELFF
d_call: TRBD1; clone_size: -; v_call: TRBV5-5; j_call: TRBJ2-1; cdr3_nt: TGTGCCAGCAGCTCGAACAGGGGGGAGCAGTTCTTC; cdr3_aa: CASSSNRGEQFF
d_call: TRBD2; clone_size: -; v_call: TRBV5-1; j_call: TRBJ2-1; cdr3_nt: TGCGCCAGCAGCTTGAGGACTAGCGGGAGTAGGAATGAGCAGTTCTTC; cdr3_aa: CASSLRTSGSRNEQFF
d_call: -; clone_size: -; v_call: TRBV29-1; j_call: TRBJ1-2; cdr3_nt: TGCAGCGTTGAGGAGGGGCTCTATGGCTACACCTTC; cdr3_aa: CSVEEGLYGYTF
d_call: -; clone_size: -; v_call: TRBV6-5; j_call: TRBJ1-5; cdr3_nt: TGTGCCAGCAGTTACGACAGGAATCAGCCCCAGCATTTT; cdr3_aa: CASSYDRNQPQHF
d_call: -; clone_size: -; v_call: TRBV27; j_call: TRBJ1-5; cdr3_nt: TGTGCCAGCAGTTTCGTGTGGGCTCAGCCCCAGCATTTT; cdr3_aa: CASSFVWAQPQHF
d_call: -; clone_size: -; v_call: TRBV6-5; j_call: TRBJ2-2; cdr3_nt: TGTGCCAGCAGTTACTACAGAAACACCGGGGAGCTGTTTTTT; cdr3_aa: CASSYYRNTGELFF
d_call: -; clone_size: -; v_call: TRBV5-1; j_call: TRBJ2-7; cdr3_nt: TGCGCCAGCACCTTCGGACACTTAGACTCCTACGAGCAGTACTTC; cdr3_aa: CASTFGHLDSYEQYF
d_call: TRBD1; clone_size: -; v_call: TRBV5-6; j_call: TRBJ1-5; cdr3_nt: TGTGCCAGCAGCCGGAGTCGGGGGACAGGGGGCATTCAGCCCCAGCATTTT; cdr3_aa: CASSRSRGTGGIQPQHF
d_call: -; clone_size: -; v_call: TRBV19; j_call: TRBJ1-1; cdr3_nt: TGTGCCAGTAGTATAGATCTGGAAGGGAGAGCTTTCTTT; cdr3_aa: CASSIDLEGRAFF
d_call: -; clone_size: -; v_call: TRBV28; j_call: TRBJ1-5; cdr3_nt: TGTGCCAGCAGTCTACAGGGCTTTAGGCAGCCCCAGCATTTT; cdr3_aa: CASSLQGFRQPQHF
d_call: TRBD2; clone_size: -; v_call: TRBV5-1; j_call: TRBJ2-7; cdr3_nt: TGCGCCAGCAGCCACGTAGCGGGCGGAATATCCTACGAGCAGTACTTC; cdr3_aa: CASSHVAGGISYEQYF
d_call: TRBD1; clone_size: -; v_call: TRBV10-3; j_call: TRBJ2-5; cdr3_nt: TGTGCCATCAGTGAGATGGGGACAGGGGTTAGGGAGACCCAGTACTTC; cdr3_aa: CAISEMGTGVRETQYF
d_call: TRBD1; clone_size: -; v_call: TRBV12-5; j_call: TRBJ1-2; cdr3_nt: TGTGCTAGTGGTTCGCCGACAGGGGACTATGGCTACACCTTC; cdr3_aa: CASGSPTGDYGYTF
d_call: TRBD1; clone_size: -; v_call: TRBV9; j_call: TRBJ1-3; cdr3_nt: TGTGCCAGCAGCGGCCAGGGGGCTGGAAACACCATATATTTT; cdr3_aa: CASSGQGAGNTIYF
d_call: TRBD1; clone_size: -; v_call: TRBV19; j_call: TRBJ2-7; cdr3_nt: TGTGCCAGTAGTGCTGGGGTTGGACAGGGGAGGTTCGAGCAGTACTTC; cdr3_aa: CASSAGVGQGRFEQYF
d_call: -; clone_size: once; v_call: TRBV5-4; j_call: TRBJ2-5; cdr3_nt: TGTGCCAGCAGCTTGCGGAGGGGCCAAGAGACCCAGTACTTC; cdr3_aa: CASSLRRGQETQYF
d_call: -; clone_size: -; v_call: TRBV2; j_call: TRBJ1-5; cdr3_nt: TGTGCCAGCAGTCGGACAGTGAGCAATCAGCCCCAGCATTTT; cdr3_aa: CASSRTVSNQPQHF
d_call: -; clone_size: -; v_call: TRBV7-2; j_call: TRBJ1-2; cdr3_nt: TGTGCCAGCAGCTTCGGGATTAACTATGGCTACACCTTC; cdr3_aa: CASSFGINYGYTF
d_call: -; clone_size: -; v_call: TRBV10-1; j_call: TRBJ2-3; cdr3_nt: TGCGCCAGCAGTGAGAACGTGGCGGGGACCAACCCGCCGTATTTT; cdr3_aa: CASSENVAGTNPPYF